Listed below are T cell receptor beta chains from one sample, sequenced in a study of PD-L1 blockade in urothelial cancer. Method: immunoSEQ multiplex PCR; TCRdb's copy keeps in-frame clones and lacks some. This sample has roughly 28,000 clones, with around four fifths found just once. The sample consisted of PBMCs, taken around atezolizumab (anti-PD-L1) treatment. These receptors were collected from a man between 65 and 85 years old with urothelial cancer. The CDR3 runs from the conserved cysteine through the conserved F or W. A D gene is named only where the DNA matches it firmly. Size is omitted from some rows. Given values are once, few, many or a class for expanded clones.

J gene,clone size,V gene,D gene,CDR3 protein,CDR3 DNA
TRBJ2-3,-,TRBV5-1,-,CASSSGDRTSGTDTQYF,TGCGCCAGCAGCTCGGGGGACAGGACTAGCGGCACAGATACGCAGTATTTT
TRBJ2-2,few,TRBV7-8,TRBD2,CASNPGLGGVHPGELFF,TGTGCCAGCAATCCGGGACTAGGGGGGGTGCATCCCGGGGAGCTGTTTTTT
TRBJ2-7,-,TRBV7-2,TRBD2,CASSLVAAGGDYEQYF,TGTGCCAGCAGCTTAGTAGCGGCGGGAGGGGACTACGAGCAGTACTTC
TRBJ1-5,-,TRBV12-5,TRBD1,CASARDGQGLNQPQHF,TGTGCTAGTGCCCGGGACGGACAGGGCCTAAATCAGCCCCAGCATTTT
TRBJ2-5,-,TRBV5-8,-,CASSSGYSRGTQYF,TGTGCCAGCAGCTCCGGATACTCTCGAGGGACCCAGTACTTC
TRBJ2-1,-,TRBV5-1,-,CASSRLQHDEQFF,TGCGCCAGCAGCAGGCTACAGCATGATGAGCAGTTCTTC
TRBJ1-1,-,TRBV5-1,TRBD1,CASSLGQGAPEAFF,TGCGCCAGCAGCCTGGGACAGGGGGCCCCTGAAGCTTTCTTT
TRBJ2-4,-,TRBV7-2,-,CASSSRRGGNIQYF,TGTGCCAGCAGCTCCAGACGGGGAGGAAACATTCAGTACTTC
TRBJ1-5,-,TRBV19,TRBD1,CASRTTGTGDSNQPQHF,TGTGCCAGTAGGACGACCGGGACAGGGGATAGCAATCAGCCCCAGCATTTT
TRBJ1-4,-,TRBV27,-,CASSPTSSGGREKLFF,TGTGCCAGCAGTCCCACCTCTAGCGGGGGAAGGGAAAAACTGTTTTTT
TRBJ2-1,-,TRBV6-1,TRBD2,CASSLSGGNNEQFF,TGTGCCAGCTCCCTTAGCGGGGGAAACAATGAGCAGTTCTTC
TRBJ1-3,few,TRBV7-2,TRBD1,CASSLQGASSGNTIYF,TGTGCCAGCAGCTTACAGGGGGCGAGCTCTGGAAACACCATATATTTT
TRBJ2-1,-,TRBV28,-,CASSSLEGNYNEQFF,TGTGCCAGCAGTTCACTAGAGGGTAACTACAATGAGCAGTTCTTC
TRBJ1-1,-,TRBV4-3,-,CASSQHLTGTEAFF,TGCGCCAGCAGCCAACACCTCACGGGGACTGAAGCTTTCTTT
TRBJ1-2,-,TRBV4-1,-,CASSQENSNYGYTF,TGCGCCAGCAGCCAAGAAAACAGCAACTATGGCTACACCTTC
TRBJ1-3,-,TRBV27,TRBD1,CASRRTGGVSGNTIYF,TGTGCCAGCAGGCGGACAGGGGGGGTCTCCGGAAACACCATATATTTT
TRBJ1-2,-,TRBV5-4,TRBD1,CASSATGTGFFYGYTF,TGTGCCAGCAGCGCCACCGGGACAGGGTTTTTCTATGGCTACACCTTC